The entry below describes one TCR beta chain. What it binds is unknown. Profiling relied on immunoSEQ multiplex PCR, and the TCRdb table lists in-frame clones only, not all of them. The table includes fewer than 150,000 clones, 90% to 95% detected once. The data derive from a study of T cell responses to AZD1222 COVID-19 vaccine. It was second doses at about 4 or about 12 weeks that were pooled. General study points: Baseline serostatus was positive in only a handful of AZD1222 recipients. Donors were mostly white British, more females; clonal diversity possibly underestimated.

The V and J ends lost 0 bases and 8 bases respectively, with 14 bases between them. Germline V gene sequence: CDR1 SGDLS, CDR2 YYNGEE. This CDR3 is built from 14 residues. The rearrangement joins TRBV9 to TRBJ1-1; tentative D call: TRBD1 (5 bases). The sequences come from peripheral blood, collected 28 days after the second AZD1222 dose. This TCR derives from an adult who received the AZD1222 COVID-19 vaccine. The CDR3 bases are TGTGCCAGCAGCGTAGAGGGGTTTATAGGGGAAGCTTTCTTT. It encodes CASSVEGFIGEAFF.